This paragraph covers one T cell receptor (beta chain) sequence. No antigen is known for it. The method was immunoSEQ multiplex PCR; TCRdb's version includes in-frame clones alone and lacks a portion of them. Of some 20,000 clones listed, roughly four fifths are singletons. This record comes from a study of a mutant IDH1 vaccine in newly diagnosed glioma. Indicated time point: week 23, last vaccination. Every single dose of the vaccine, 300 ug of mutant IDH1 20-mer peptide, came with topical imiquimod. Germline CDR1 KGHSH, CDR2 LQKENI. V shed 6 bases and J shed 5 bases, with 7 bases lying between them. There are 12 residues in the CDR3.

V gene TRBV18 combines with J gene TRBJ2-2, with D perhaps matching TRBD2 (5 bases). The input for sequencing was PBMCs, taken from a glioma patient whose treatment included an IDH1 peptide vaccine. The clonotype was recovered from a young man with glioma. The CDR3 DNA follows: TGTGCCAGCTCGAGGGAGACCGGGGAGCTGTTTTTT. Amino acids: CASSRETGELFF.